This T cell receptor (beta chain) was captured by sequencing in a study of blood T cell repertoires in COVID-19. Study-wide background: The study drew acute and convalescent COVID-19 samples from the United States, Italy and Spain. T cells, B-cell-depleted T cells, or PBMCs provided the cDNA or gDNA that served as material.

Original methodology: Amplification of reference gene primers was used by the study to estimate nucleated cell counts. Method: immunoSEQ multiplex PCR; TCRdb's copy keeps in-frame clones and lacks some. From that table come the V and J calls and clone size; the DNA was used to work out D and trimming. The table has 29,000 or so clones, 80% to 90% seen once. Germline V gene data show CDR1 as SGHDN and CDR2 as FVKESK. V lost 3 bases, J lost 4 bases, and 14 bases lay in between. The CDR3 is 15 residues long. Specimen: peripheral blood. This receptor was obtained from a man aged 60 to 75 with acute or convalescent COVID-19. The gene calls are TRBV14 and TRBJ2-3; D may be TRBD1 (6 bases). In DNA, the CDR3 is TGTGCCAGCAGCCAGAGCTGGGGGCTGTCAGATACGCAGTATTTT. It translates to CASSQSWGLSDTQYF.